The clone carrying this T cell receptor (beta chain) has only a few counts. The antigen is not known. Via MiXCR, TCRdb re-called the 5' RACE reads, giving one row per CDR3 protein. The sample carries about 99,000 distinct CDR3 sequences, 5.8% recorded once. This entry is derived from a study of T cells after yellow fever vaccination. Study-level background: Researchers used SMART-Seq v4 Ultra Low Input to prepare fractions that had low cell numbers. Study-wide results and caveats: CD4 and CD8 compartments shared a small share of clonotypes. A secondary response was less intense yet reached its peak sooner, at day 5 versus 15.

Trimming shortened V by 0 bases and J by 2 bases, and 13 bases separated the two germline ends. The germline V gene has CDR1 LGHNA and CDR2 YSLEER. CDR3 length: 16 residues. The TCR sequence derives from a man between 18 and 35 years old who received the YFV17D yellow fever vaccine. The chain has TRBV4-3 and TRBJ2-5; D unclear. The sample consisted of CD8+ T cells sorted from PBMCs, taken 10 days after the yellow fever booster vaccination. The CDR3 sequence: CASSQDIPGTQETQYF. Written as DNA, the CDR3 is TGCGCCAGCAGCCAAGACATACCAGGCACTCAAGAGACCCAGTACTTC.